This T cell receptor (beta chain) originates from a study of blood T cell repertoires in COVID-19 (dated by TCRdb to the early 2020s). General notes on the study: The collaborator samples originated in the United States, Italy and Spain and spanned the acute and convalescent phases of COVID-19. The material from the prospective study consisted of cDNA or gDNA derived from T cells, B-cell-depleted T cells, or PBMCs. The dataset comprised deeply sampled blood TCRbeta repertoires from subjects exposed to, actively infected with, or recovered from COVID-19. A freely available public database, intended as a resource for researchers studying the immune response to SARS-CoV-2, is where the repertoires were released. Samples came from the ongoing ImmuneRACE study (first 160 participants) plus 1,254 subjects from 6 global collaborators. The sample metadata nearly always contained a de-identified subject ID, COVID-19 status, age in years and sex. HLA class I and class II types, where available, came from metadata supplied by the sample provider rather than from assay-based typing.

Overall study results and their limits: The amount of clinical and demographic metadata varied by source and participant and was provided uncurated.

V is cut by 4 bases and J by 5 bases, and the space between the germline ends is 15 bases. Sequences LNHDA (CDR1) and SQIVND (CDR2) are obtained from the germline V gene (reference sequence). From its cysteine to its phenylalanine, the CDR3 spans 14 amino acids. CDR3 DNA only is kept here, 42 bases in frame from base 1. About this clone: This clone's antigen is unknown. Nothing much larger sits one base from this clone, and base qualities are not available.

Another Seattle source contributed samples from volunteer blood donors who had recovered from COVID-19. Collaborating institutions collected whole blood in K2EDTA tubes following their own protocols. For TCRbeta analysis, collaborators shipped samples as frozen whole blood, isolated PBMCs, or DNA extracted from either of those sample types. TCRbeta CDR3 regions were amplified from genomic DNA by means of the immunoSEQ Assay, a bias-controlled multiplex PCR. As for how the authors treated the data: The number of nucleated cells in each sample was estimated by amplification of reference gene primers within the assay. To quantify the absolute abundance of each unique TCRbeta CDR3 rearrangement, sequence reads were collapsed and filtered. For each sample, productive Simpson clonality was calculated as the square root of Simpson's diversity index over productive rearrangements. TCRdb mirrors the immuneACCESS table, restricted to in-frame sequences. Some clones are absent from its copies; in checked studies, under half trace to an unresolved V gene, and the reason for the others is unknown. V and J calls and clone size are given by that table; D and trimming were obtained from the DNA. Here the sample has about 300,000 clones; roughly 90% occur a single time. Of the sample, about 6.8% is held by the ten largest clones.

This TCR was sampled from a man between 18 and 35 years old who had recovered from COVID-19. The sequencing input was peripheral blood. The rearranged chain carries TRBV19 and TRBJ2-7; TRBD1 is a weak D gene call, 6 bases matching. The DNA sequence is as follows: TGTGCCAGTAGTAGGGACACGGGATCCAACGAGCAGTACTTC. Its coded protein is CASSRDTGSNEQYF.